Following are 18 T cell receptor beta chains from one sample sequenced in a study of blood T cell repertoires in COVID-19. TCRdb keeps only in-frame clones here, not all; method: immunoSEQ multiplex PCR. The sample records about 130,000 clones, around 83% being singletons. Sequencing input: peripheral blood. The receptors derive from a man between 35 and 55 years old with active or convalescent COVID-19.

This clone appeared a single time. J is TRBJ2-2 and V is TRBV5-1; D perhaps matches TRBD2 (5 bases). V was clipped by 5 bases and J by 3 bases, with 14 bases between them. The germline gives CDR1 SGHRS, CDR2 YFSETQ. The length of the CDR3 is 15 residues. CDR3 nucleotide sequence: TGCGCCAGCAGTCCTCCGGGAAGAGACACCGGGGAGCTGTTTTTT. It is translated as CASSPPGRDTGELFF.

This clone was detected once. The V gene is TRBV6-5, the J gene TRBJ1-4, with a possible D match to TRBD1 (5 bases). Trimming shortened V by 8 bases and J by 5 bases, and 12 bases separated the two germline ends. The germline V gene encodes CDR1 MNHEY and CDR2 SVGAGI. This CDR3 contains 13 residues. The CDR3 spells CASCGHINEKLFF. The CDR3 DNA sequence: TGTGCCAGCTGCGGACATATCAATGAAAAACTGTTTTTT.

The chain links TRBV12-3 or TRBV12-4 to TRBJ1-4; D possibly corresponds to TRBD1 (6 bases). The CDR3 covers 13 residues. Trimming took 6 bases from V and 7 from J, leaving 12 bases between them. CDR3 DNA sequence: TGTGCCAGCAGACCCGGACAGACTGAAAAACTGTTTTTT. As protein: CASRPGQTEKLFF.

This sequence joins TRBV24-1 and TRBJ2-1; tentative D call: TRBD2 (7 bases). Trimming pared 9 bases from V and 7 bases from J, leaving 15 bases between. CDR1 is KGHDR and CDR2 is SFDVKD in the germline V gene. This CDR3 comprises 13 residues. The CDR3, as DNA: TGTGCCACCGGTGGCGGGGGCAAAAATGAGCAGTTCTTC. Protein product: CATGGGGKNEQFF.

V gene TRBV15 combines with J gene TRBJ2-7, with 8 bases aligning to TRBD1. V dropped 0 bases and J dropped 3; count of bases not matched to a gene: 4. The CDR3 spans 15 residues. Germline V lookup: CDR1 LNHNV, CDR2 YYDKDF (reference sequence). CDR3 DNA: TGTGCCACCAGCAGAGAAGACAGGGGCTTCTACGAGCAGTACTTC. This sequence encodes CATSREDRGFYEQYF.

The chain employs TRBV5-1 and TRBJ2-5; TRBD1 matches at 9 bases. CDR3 length: 15 residues. The V gene's germline CDR1 is SGHRS and CDR2 YFSETQ. V trimming: 0 bases; J trimming: 4 bases; junction bases outside the gene matches: 4. CDR3 loop: CASSLEGTGIETQYF. CDR3 DNA sequence: TGCGCCAGCAGCTTGGAAGGGACAGGGATAGAGACCCAGTACTTC.

The chain couples TRBV19 to TRBJ1-2, with D tentatively TRBD1 (5 bases). Germline CDR1 is LNHDA and CDR2 is SQIVND (reference sequence). This CDR3 contains 15 residues. Trimming took 4 bases from V and 2 from J, leaving 14 bases between them. CDR3 region: CASSNPQGGNYGYTF. In DNA, the CDR3 is TGTGCCAGTAGTAACCCTCAGGGAGGGAACTATGGCTACACCTTC.

This chain links TRBV19 with TRBJ1-6; 7 bases line up with TRBD1. Germline trimming cut 4 bases from V and 6 bases from J; bases unmatched to any gene: 9. Germline V gene sequence: CDR1 LNHDA, CDR2 SQIVND (reference sequence). The CDR3 length is 16 residues. The DNA for the CDR3 is TGTGCCAGTAGTACCTTACAGGGGCCCTTTAATTCACCCCTCCACTTT. Encoded protein: CASSTLQGPFNSPLHF.

The V and J genes are TRBV14 and TRBJ2-4; D may be TRBD2 (5 bases). This CDR3 is 17 amino acids long. Germline V gene lookup returns CDR1 SGHDN and CDR2 FVKESK. Trimming pared 1 base from V and 0 bases from J, leaving 13 bases between. As DNA, the CDR3 is TGTGCCAGCAGCCAAGTGGCTAGCTCATTAGCCAAAAACATTCAGTACTTC. It specifies CASSQVASSLAKNIQYF.

The chain recombines TRBV21-1 with TRBJ1-2; the table names TRBD1, a call not compared with the DNA. TRBV21-1 is recorded as a pseudogene. CDR3 size: 13 residues. The CDR3 bases are TGTGCCAGCAGCCTTCGACAACTTACTGGCTACACCTTC. This sequence encodes CASSLRQLTGYTF.

The V gene is TRBV9, the J gene TRBJ1-3; 10 nucleotides line up with TRBD1. Germline values: CDR1 SGDLS, CDR2 YYNGEE. This CDR3 contains 17 residues. The V and J ends lost 4 bases and 0 bases, in that order; junction bases with no gene match: 7. CDR3 in DNA: TGTGCCAGCAGCCCTTGGGACAGGGGCTTCTCTGGAAACACCATATATTTT. Translation gives CASSPWDRGFSGNTIYF. Filled out from reference TRBV9 and TRBJ1-3, the complete variable domain reads DSGVTQTPKHLITATGQRVTLRCSPRSGDLSVYWYQQSLDQGLQFLIQYYNGEERAKGNILERFSAQQFPDLHSELNLSSLELGDSALYFCASSPWDRGFSGNTIYFGEGSWLTVV.

V and J are TRBV30 and TRBJ1-1; no firm D call. Germline-derived CDR1 and CDR2 are GTSNPN and SVGIG (reference sequence). V dropped 5 bases and J dropped 3 bases, with 16 bases sitting between them. The CDR3 runs 14 residues. CDR3 nucleotides: TGTGCCTGGGCCCAGACACTCCGAGACACTGAAGCTTTCTTT. It encodes CAWAQTLRDTEAFF. The whole variable domain, filled in from reference TRBV30 and TRBJ1-1, reads SQTIHQWPATLVQPVGSPLSLECTVEGTSNPNLYWYRQAAGRGLQLLFYSVGIGQISSEVPQNLSASRPQDRQFILSSKKLLLSDSGFYLCAWAQTLRDTEAFFGQGTRLTVV.

The rearrangement links TRBV2 to TRBJ2-5; 8 bases line up with TRBD2. CDR3 length: 16 amino acids. J gave up 2 bases and V 1 base, and 6 bases lay outside the gene matches. The germline gives CDR1 SNHLY, CDR2 FYNNEI. The CDR3 here is CASSEGWKRGQETQYF. The CDR3, as DNA: TGTGCCAGCAGTGAAGGTTGGAAGCGGGGGCAAGAGACCCAGTACTTC.

The chain has TRBV5-1 and TRBJ1-1; 8 nucleotides align to TRBD1. Looked up from germline, CDR1 is SGHRS and CDR2 is YFSETQ. V shed 3 bases, J shed 1 base, and the junction held 5 bases outside the gene matches. CDR3 length: 15 residues. The CDR3 reads CASSWTGHSNTEAFF. The CDR3 nucleotides read TGCGCCAGCAGCTGGACAGGGCATTCGAACACTGAAGCTTTCTTT.

The chain employs TRBV4-2 and TRBJ2-1; TRBD1 aligns across 7 bases. CDR3 size: 18 residues. Germline V CDR1 and CDR2: LGHNA, YNFKEQ. Trimming took 4 bases from V and 7 from J; bases not matched to a gene: 19. The CDR3 here is CASSPSTSDRASKNEQFF. CDR3 DNA sequence: TGTGCCAGCAGCCCCTCAACCTCCGACAGGGCCAGCAAGAATGAGCAGTTCTTC.

The chain uses TRBV27 and TRBJ2-6; TRBD1 matches at 9 bases. Trimming cost V 8 bases and J 3 bases; bases outside gene matches: 11. The CDR3 spans 17 residues. The V gene's germline CDR1 is MNHEY and CDR2 SMNVEV (reference sequence). This CDR3 reads CASCSGTGTHGANVLTF. CDR3 sequence (DNA): TGTGCCAGCTGCTCCGGGACAGGGACGCATGGGGCCAACGTCCTGACTTTC. Full variable domain (missing parts from reference TRBV27 and TRBJ2-6): EAQVTQNPRYLITVTGKKLTVTCSQNMNHEYMSWYRQDPGLGLRQIYYSMNVEVTDKGDVPEGYKVSRKEKRNFPLILESPSPNQTSLYFCASCSGTGTHGANVLTFGAGSRLTVL.

The chain uses TRBV10-1 and TRBJ2-1; 8 positions match TRBD1. J was trimmed by 9 bases and V by 9 bases; bases with no gene match: 10. This CDR3 has 13 amino acids. Germline CDR1 reads WNHNN; CDR2 reads SYGVQD (reference sequence). DNA of the CDR3: TGCGCCAGAAAATTCGAACAGGGGGTTGAGCAGTTCTTC. Translation: CARKFEQGVEQFF.

This clone was observed a single time. The chain carries TRBV4-2 and TRBJ2-5; 9 nucleotides align to TRBD2. Germline V gene data show CDR1 as LGHNA and CDR2 as YNFKEQ. The junction had 5 bases not matched to a gene; V was cut back by 1 base and J by 5 bases. This CDR3 has 15 residues. The CDR3 loop is CASSQVSLAGETQYF. In DNA form, the CDR3 reads TGTGCCAGCAGCCAAGTTAGTCTAGCGGGGGAGACCCAGTACTTC.